The T cell receptor beta chain under discussion was sequenced for a study of blood T cells in healthy people across ages. Primers used in a second PCR of about 6 to 11 cycles were a sample-barcoded 5' primer and a J-beta primer mix. TCRdb itself ran the 5' RACE reads through MiXCR, one entry per CDR3 protein. The table has approximately 800,000 distinct CDR3 sequences, approximately 59% seen once. CDR1 is LNHNV, CDR2 YYDKDF, per germline (reference sequence). Trimming left V 5 bases short and J 13 bases short, with 12 bases between. This CDR3 is 11 amino acids long. The authors extracted at least 6 micrograms of total RNA per sample.

Sample: blood. The chain uses TRBV15 and TRBJ2-4, with D possibly matching TRBD2 (6 bases). The TCR was taken from a man aged 25-40 years in good health. As DNA, the CDR3 is TGTGCCACCAGCGGCGGGACGGAGCAGTACTTC. Protein: CATSGGTEQYF.